This T cell receptor (beta chain) was sequenced in a study of T cell changes during pregnancy in multiple sclerosis. Germline assignment: CDR1 SGHTA and CDR2 FQGTGA. Trimming took 4 bases from V and 8 from J, leaving 18 bases between them. The CDR3 spans 15 residues. The table came from immunoSEQ multiplex PCR; TCRdb's copy has only in-frame clones and leaves some out. The profile shows roughly 80,000 clones, over 80% of them singletons. The starting material was peripheral blood, obtained in the first trimester of pregnancy. The clonotype was recovered from a female donor with multiple sclerosis, enrolled in a pregnancy study. V is TRBV7-3 and J is TRBJ2-1; possible D gene TRBD1, 6 bases. CDR3 nucleotide sequence: TGTGCCAGCAGCTCCCAGGGGAATATATGGGATGAGCAGTTCTTC. This sequence encodes CASSSQGNIWDEQFF.